The present T cell receptor beta chain was sequenced within a study of cytomegalovirus exposure and HLA in healthy donors. The PCR ran on 60 Vbeta and 13 Jbeta primers. Produced via immunoSEQ multiplex PCR; TCRdb's table is partial and in-frame only. The sample holds approximately 150,000 clones; approximately 84% are singletons and the top ten take 5.5% to 7.5%. In germline, CDR1 is DFQATT, CDR2 SNEGSKA (reference sequence). The CDR3 is made up of 11 amino acids. Trimming pared 4 bases from V and 4 bases from J, leaving 8 bases between. The origin of this receptor is a woman aged 40 to 50 in good health and CMV-seropositive. The chain recombines TRBV20-1 with TRBJ2-7; D is undetermined. Sequencing was carried out using PBMCs. CDR3 in DNA: TGCAGTGCTAATCTAGAGTACGAGCAGTACTTC. As protein: CSANLEYEQYF.